The 20 T cell receptor beta chains in this list originate from one sample, sequenced in a study of cytomegalovirus exposure and HLA in healthy donors. TCRdb keeps only in-frame clones here, not all; method: immunoSEQ multiplex PCR. The data show about 98,000 clones, with about 88% seen just once and over 6% held by the top ten. Sequencing was performed on PBMCs. The source of these receptors is a man between 18 and 35 years old in good health and CMV-seropositive.

V usage is TRBV29-1 and J usage is TRBJ2-1; 8 nucleotides line up with TRBD1. The CDR3 sequence is 12 residues long. The ends lost 4 bases at V and 7 bases at J; junction bases unmatched: 3. Per germline, CDR1 SQVTM and CDR2 ANQGSEA. Written as DNA, the CDR3 is TGCAGCGTTGGACAGGGGACAAATGAGCAGTTCTTC. It encodes CSVGQGTNEQFF.

This chain links TRBV27 with TRBJ2-7; no definite D call. Between the trimmed V and J ends, which lost 0 bases and 0 bases, there was a span of 9 bases. Germline V gene lookup returns CDR1 MNHEY and CDR2 SMNVEV (reference sequence). There are 15 residues in the CDR3. The DNA for the CDR3 is TGTGCCAGCAGTTTATCCCCCGGTCCCTCCTACGAGCAGTACTTC. It is translated as CASSLSPGPSYEQYF.

The chain has TRBV19 and TRBJ2-5; TRBD2 matches at 7 bases. The CDR3 is 13 residues long. Germline loops: CDR1 LNHDA, CDR2 SQIVND (reference sequence). V was pared by 5 bases and J by 5 bases, with 5 bases of the junction left unmatched. The CDR3 sequence: CASSLRGWETQYF. The CDR3 DNA is TGTGCCAGTAGTCTGCGGGGGTGGGAGACCCAGTACTTC.

This clone was found a few times. The chain recombines TRBV7-3 with TRBJ1-2; the D gene is possibly TRBD1 (5 bases). Per the germline V gene, CDR1 is SGHTA and CDR2 is FQGTGA. The CDR3 is made up of 15 amino acids. The V end lost 5 bases, the J end lost 4 bases, and 17 bases lay between the germline ends. CDR3 in DNA: TGTGCCAGCAGCCCCGGAATAGGGGCAGGCTATGGCTACACCTTC. Translating gives CASSPGIGAGYGYTF.

The V and J genes are TRBV4-2 and TRBJ2-7; 13 nucleotides line up with TRBD2. The germline CDR1 and CDR2 sequences are LGHNA and YNFKEQ. CDR3 length: 18 residues. Trimming at V came to 3 bases and at J to 0 bases, leaving 8 bases not matched to a gene. This chain's CDR3 is CASSQMTSGGQNSYEQYF. CDR3 coding DNA: TGTGCCAGCAGCCAGATGACTAGCGGGGGGCAAAACTCCTACGAGCAGTACTTC.

This chain joins TRBV7-3 and TRBJ2-1; 9 bases fit TRBD2. CDR1 is SGHTA, CDR2 FQGTGA, per germline. The J segment lost 5 bases and the V segment lost 5 bases, leaving 4 bases of the junction unmatched. The CDR3 sequence is 14 residues long. The CDR3 DNA reads as TGTGCCAGCAGCCGTAGCGGGAGTAACAATGAGCAGTTCTTC. Translation: CASSRSGSNNEQFF.

This chain links TRBV7-9 with TRBJ2-7; 7 bases match TRBD1. The CDR3 spans 15 residues. The V and J ends lost 5 bases and 0 bases, in that order; junction bases with no gene match: 7. Germline V CDR1 and CDR2: SEHNR, FQNEAQ (reference sequence). CDR3 nucleotide sequence: TGTGCCAGCAGCATACAGGGGACGAACTCCTACGAGCAGTACTTC. The encoded protein is CASSIQGTNSYEQYF.

This clone was picked up one time. The V and J genes are TRBV6-5 and TRBJ1-2; 8 nucleotides line up with TRBD1. Germline lookup yields CDR1 MNHEY and CDR2 SVGAGI. The CDR3 has 12 residues. The V gene end was trimmed by 5 bases and the J gene end by 7 bases; junction bases not matched to a gene: 3. The CDR3 nucleotides are TGTGCCAGCAGTGACCAGGGGGCTGGCTACACCTTC. Protein: CASSDQGAGYTF.

V and J are TRBV11-2 and TRBJ2-7, with D tentatively TRBD2 (7 bases). This CDR3 spans 16 amino acids. Looked up from germline, CDR1 is SGHAT and CDR2 is FQNNGV. The germline V and J ends were trimmed by 2 bases and 2 bases, with 16 bases remaining between them. The CDR3 DNA follows: TGTGCCAGCAGCTTAATGCTAGGGGGAGGGCCCTACGAGCAGTACTTC. It is translated as CASSLMLGGGPYEQYF.

This clone was recorded a few times. V gene TRBV7-2 combines with J gene TRBJ2-7; TRBD2 is a possible D gene (5 bases). Germline assignment: CDR1 SGHTA and CDR2 FQGNSA. V gave up 5 bases and J gave up 4 bases, with 12 bases separating them. The CDR3 sequence is 13 residues long. The chain's CDR3 is CASSPEEPYEQYF. CDR3 bases: TGTGCCAGCAGCCCGGAGGAACCTTACGAGCAGTACTTC.

The chain couples TRBV28 to TRBJ1-2; D is uncertain. The germline V gene encodes CDR1 MDHEN and CDR2 SYDVKM. This CDR3 comprises 13 residues. V shed 6 bases and J shed 0 bases, with 8 bases lying between them. The DNA for the CDR3 is TGTGCCAGCAGGGGCCCCGCTAACTATGGCTACACCTTC. It codes for CASRGPANYGYTF.

The chain links TRBV2 to TRBJ1-1; no reliable D call. Germline CDR1 reads SNHLY; CDR2 reads FYNNEI. This CDR3 is 12 amino acids long. The V gene lost 7 bases and the J gene lost 5 bases, with 11 bases spanning the gap. The CDR3 DNA follows: TGTGCCAGCACGGCGGGCGAGACTGAAGCTTTCTTT. It codes for CASTAGETEAFF.

This clone has just one count. The rearrangement joins TRBV7-9 to TRBJ2-1; 7 positions agree with TRBD2. The CDR3 runs 18 residues. V was pared by 4 bases and J by 0 bases, with 12 bases of the junction left unmatched. Germline V gene data show CDR1 as SEHNR and CDR2 as FQNEAQ (reference sequence). The CDR3 protein is CASSSKPAGTNSYNEQFF. The CDR3, as DNA: TGTGCCAGCAGCTCAAAACCCGCCGGGACTAACTCCTACAATGAGCAGTTCTTC.

This chain uses TRBV12-5 with TRBJ2-5; 7 bases agree with TRBD1. CDR3 length: 15 residues. CDR1 LGHNT and CDR2 FRNRAP come from the germline V gene. With 5 bases clipped from V and 2 bases from J, the junction kept 8 bases outside the gene matches. CDR3 in DNA: TGTGCTAGTGGTCTCCGCCGGGACAGACAAGAGACCCAGTACTTC. Translated: CASGLRRDRQETQYF.

The chain links TRBV5-1 to TRBJ1-2; D is perhaps TRBD1 (6 bases). Germline V gene sequence: CDR1 SGHRS, CDR2 YFSETQ. The CDR3 has 13 amino acids. V was clipped by 5 bases and J by 6 bases, with 14 bases between them. The CDR3 sequence is CASREQGSDGYTF. CDR3 nucleotides: TGCGCCAGCAGAGAACAGGGAAGCGATGGCTACACCTTC.

The chain uses TRBV11-3 and TRBJ2-7, with 8 bases identical to TRBD1. The CDR3 has 13 residues. V shed 0 bases and J 9 bases; nucleotides not matched to a gene: 4. CDR1 SGHNT and CDR2 YENEEA come from the germline V gene. CDR3 sequence: CASSLETGVVQYF. The DNA of the CDR3 is TGTGCCAGCAGCTTAGAGACAGGGGTCGTGCAGTACTTC.

This chain joins TRBV6-5 and TRBJ1-2; D remains unclear. Trimming removed 0 bases from V and 4 bases from J, with 9 bases in between. The CDR3 extends over 14 amino acids. The germline V gene has CDR1 MNHEY and CDR2 SVGAGI. The CDR3 sequence: CASSYSRSIYGYTF. The CDR3 DNA is TGTGCCAGCAGTTACTCGAGAAGCATCTATGGCTACACCTTC.

V and J are TRBV28 and TRBJ2-7, with 8 bases matching TRBD1. This CDR3 contains 13 residues. Germline-derived CDR1 and CDR2 are MDHEN and SYDVKM. V was clipped by 5 bases and J by 7 bases; unmatched bases: 7. CDR3 nucleotides: TGTGCCAGCAGTCCGGGACAGGCAATTGAGCAGTACTTC. Translating it yields CASSPGQAIEQYF.

This clone appeared once. The chain uses TRBV5-1 and TRBJ2-1; 8 nucleotides line up with TRBD2. The CDR3 is made up of 16 amino acids. V shed 5 bases, J shed 5 bases, and the junction held 12 bases outside the gene matches. Per germline, CDR1 SGHRS and CDR2 YFSETQ. The CDR3 here is CASSFGLAFTNNEQFF. CDR3 bases: TGCGCCAGCAGTTTTGGACTAGCTTTCACCAACAATGAGCAGTTCTTC.

V and J are TRBV4-2 and TRBJ2-2, with D tentatively TRBD2 (5 bases). In germline, CDR1 is LGHNA, CDR2 YNFKEQ. This CDR3 is built from 15 residues. Between the trimmed V and J ends, which lost 6 bases and 2 bases, there was a span of 13 bases. The CDR3 sequence: CASRPDSSNTGELFF. The CDR3 DNA sequence: TGTGCCAGCAGACCGGACTCGAGCAACACCGGGGAGCTGTTTTTT.